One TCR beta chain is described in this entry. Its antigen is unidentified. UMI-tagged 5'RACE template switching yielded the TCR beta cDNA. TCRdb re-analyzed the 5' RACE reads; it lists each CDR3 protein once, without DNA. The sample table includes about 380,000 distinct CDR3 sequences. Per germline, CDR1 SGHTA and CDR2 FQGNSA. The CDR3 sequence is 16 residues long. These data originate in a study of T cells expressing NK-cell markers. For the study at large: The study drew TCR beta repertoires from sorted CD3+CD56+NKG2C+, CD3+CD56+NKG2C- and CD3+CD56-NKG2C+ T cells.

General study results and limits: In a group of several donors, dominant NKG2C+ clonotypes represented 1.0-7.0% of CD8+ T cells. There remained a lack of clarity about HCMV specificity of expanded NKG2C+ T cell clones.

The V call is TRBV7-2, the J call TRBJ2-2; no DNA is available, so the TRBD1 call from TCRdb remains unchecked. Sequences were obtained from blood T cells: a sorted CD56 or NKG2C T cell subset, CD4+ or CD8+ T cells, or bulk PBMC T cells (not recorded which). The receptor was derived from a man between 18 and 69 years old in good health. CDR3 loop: CASRYTGTGVTGELFF.